This T cell receptor beta chain was obtained from a study of blood T cells in healthy people across ages. Germline CDR1 is SQVTM and CDR2 is ANQGSEA. The CDR3 length is 13 residues. A second PCR of about 7 to 11 cycles used a sample-barcoded 5' primer and a J-beta primer mix. TCRdb reprocessed the 5' RACE reads via MiXCR and lists one record per CDR3 protein. This sample has under 1 million distinct CDR3 sequences, with under 45% found just once. The origin of this receptor is a man aged 60-69 years in good health. Sequencing was done on a sample of blood. The chain has TRBV29-1 and TRBJ2-1; D is perhaps TRBD1 or TRBD2 (5 bases each). Judging by the DNA end, TRBJ2-7 fits better; the J call may be wrong. CDR3 coding DNA: TGCAGCGGAGGGGCGGCCGCCTACAATGAGCAGTACTTC. This encodes CSGGAAAYNEQYF.